This TCR beta chain was obtained from a study of OX40 agonist ivuxolimab in advanced cancers. Looking at the study overall: It was permissible to have had prior anti-PD-1, anti-PD-L1 or anti-CTLA-4 therapy, and less than 45% had some.

Clones were read by immunoSEQ multiplex PCR, and TCRdb kept only the in-frame ones, dropping some. The sample comprises 80,000 to 100,000 clones, around 94% of which are singletons, and 2% to 3% rests with the top ten. People who had autoimmune disease history or systemic immunosuppression were excluded. Baseline, cycle 4 day 1, and cycle 7 day 1 were the blood sampling points. Study-level results: Both blood CD4+ and CD8+ T cells showed clonal growth by week 6 at 0.1 to 3.0 mg/kg.

About this clone itself: Its antigen is as yet unknown.

The material sequenced was CD4+ or CD8+ T cells sorted from blood, taken in a trial of the OX40 agonist ivuxolimab. The origin of this receptor is an adult with an advanced solid tumor such as melanoma, head and neck, liver or kidney cancer.

This CDR3 is CASSPRPGPSDTGELFF. As DNA, the CDR3 is TGTGCCAGCAGCCCACGGCCCGGGCCTAGCGACACCGGGGAGCTGTTTTTT. The V and J genes are TRBV7-6 and TRBJ2-2; the D gene is possibly TRBD2 (6 bases). Germline V gene sequence: CDR1 SGHVS, CDR2 FNYEAQ. The CDR3 has 17 amino acids. Trimming cost V 5 bases and J 3 bases, with 19 bases left between them.